This passage covers 11 T cell receptor delta chains from one sample sequenced in a study of gamma-delta T cells after stem cell transplantation. TCRdb re-called clones from the RT-PCR reads via CATT. This table has 3,000 to 3,500 delta-chain clones, around 1.8% appearing once. Source material: gamma-delta T cells. Receptor source: a human donor. It is not recorded whose cells these are; they may come from a transplant donor.

This clone is large (0.1 to 1%) in the sample. This sample also contains other DNA sequences that code for the same CDR3. The J gene is TRDJ1, the V gene TRDV2, with 12 bases matching TRDD3. The CDR3 is made up of 18 amino acids. Germline-derived CDR1 and CDR2 are GEAIGNYY and EKD. Trimming removed 3 bases from V and 0 bases from J; junction bases left unmatched: 10. The CDR3 region is CACDPLGDTLPHTDKLIF. In DNA, the CDR3 is TGTGCCTGTGACCCACTGGGGGATACCCTCCCACACACCGATAAACTCATCTTT.

This clone has just a few counts. One end of the junction varies from germline; a read error may be responsible. The chain recombines TRDV2 with TRDJ1, with TRDD3 identical over 7 bases. This CDR3 contains 18 residues. Per the germline V gene, CDR1 is GEAIGNYY and CDR2 is EKD. The chain's CDR3 is CARDTVWGPGGYTDKLIF. CDR3 nucleotides: TGTGCCCGTGACACCGTCTGGGGGCCTGGGGGTTACACCGATAAACTCATCTTT.

The CDR3 is CASLLSFTSASAGLIF. CDR3 DNA sequence: TGTGCCTCCCTTCTATCCTTTACGTCCGCCTCCGCGGGACTCATCTTT. The rearrangement joins TRDV3 to TRDJ1; D is perhaps TRDD2 (5 bases). The CDR3 is 16 residues long. Trimming pared 4 bases from V and 10 bases from J, leaving 31 bases between. Germline V gene lookup returns CDR1 TVYSNPD and CDR2 GDNSRS (reference sequence).

This clone was seen only a few times. The chain links TRDV2 to TRDJ1; 7 bases match TRDD3. CDR1 and CDR2 from the germline V gene are GEAIGNYY and EKD. The CDR3 has 13 amino acids. The V and J ends lost 3 bases and 5 bases, in that order; junction bases with no gene match: 5. CDR3 sequence: CACDLLGSDKLIF. DNA of the CDR3: TGTGCCTGTGACTTACTGGGGTCTGATAAACTCATCTTT.

This clone was picked up a small number of times. The gene calls are TRDV2 and TRDJ1; 11 nucleotides line up with TRDD3. This CDR3 region has 17 residues. V gave up 3 bases and J gave up 3 bases; unmatched junction bases: 11. Germline CDR1 is GEAIGNYY and CDR2 is EKD. The CDR3 is CACDVLGDIKRADKLIF. CDR3 nucleotides: TGTGCCTGTGACGTACTGGGGGATATTAAAAGGGCCGATAAACTCATCTTT.

With regard to this clone: This clone may be a read error of a much larger clone one base away. The limits of the CDR3 on the DNA are not certain, so only TCRdb's listed CDR3 is given. The chain uses TRDV2 and TRDJ1; TRDD3, the table's D call, lacks a check against the DNA. The CDR3 numbers 17 amino acids, ends counted. In germline, CDR1 is GEAIGNYY, CDR2 EKD. This CDR3 is CACDTVGRGIRTDKLIF.

This clone counts as large. The same CDR3 can be traced to other DNA sequences in this sample. The chain uses TRDV2 and TRDJ1, with 8 bases matching TRDD2. Germline CDR1 GEAIGNYY, CDR2 EKD. The CDR3 loop spans 19 amino acids. V shed 0 bases, J shed 0 bases, and the junction held 14 bases outside the gene matches. Here the CDR3 DNA reads TGTGCCTGTGACACCGTCTTCCTACCAGACTGGCCGCACACCGATAAACTCATCTTT. Protein sequence: CACDTVFLPDWPHTDKLIF.

This chain connects TRDV1 to TRDJ1; 9 positions agree with TRDD3. The CDR3 is 18 amino acids. Germline CDR1 reads TSWWSYY; CDR2 reads QGS. Trimming took 0 bases from V and 1 from J; bases not matched to a gene: 9. CDR3 sequence: CALGELRWGISRTDKLIF. The CDR3, as DNA: TGTGCTCTTGGGGAACTCAGATGGGGGATATCACGCACCGATAAACTCATCTTT.

This clone was seen a handful of times. A far larger clone lies a single base away; this is likely a read error. In the same sample, other DNA sequences code for this CDR3. The chain joins TRDV1 to TRDJ2; 12 positions agree with TRDD3. The CDR3 totals 24 residues. CDR1 TSWWSYY and CDR2 QGS come from the germline V gene. CDR3 sequence reads: CALGPRGTLTSHYWGILLTAQLFF. For the CDR3, the DNA is TGTGCTCTTGGGCCCCGAGGGACGCTGACCTCTCACTACTGGGGGATACTTCTGACAGCACAACTATTCTTT.

This clone is categorized as medium-sized (0.01 to 0.1%). V gene TRDV2 combines with J gene TRDJ1; D is unclear. The CDR3 runs 17 residues. CDR1 is GEAIGNYY, CDR2 EKD, per germline. V was pared by 3 bases and J by 4 bases, with 23 bases between. DNA for the CDR3: TGTGCCTGTGACTCCATTACCCCCGGTTCTGCAGGCGATAAACTCATCTTT. This codes for CACDSITPGSAGDKLIF.

This clone is categorized as medium-sized. The chain combines TRDV2 with TRDJ1, with TRDD3 matching over 8 bases. The CDR3 contains 19 residues. The V and J ends lost 0 bases and 1 base, in that order; junction bases with no gene match: 15. Germline V gene lookup returns CDR1 GEAIGNYY and CDR2 EKD. The CDR3 sequence: CACDTLGRVDWGLTDKLIF. The DNA of the CDR3 is TGTGCCTGTGACACCTTAGGACGGGTGGACTGGGGGCTCACCGATAAACTCATCTTT.